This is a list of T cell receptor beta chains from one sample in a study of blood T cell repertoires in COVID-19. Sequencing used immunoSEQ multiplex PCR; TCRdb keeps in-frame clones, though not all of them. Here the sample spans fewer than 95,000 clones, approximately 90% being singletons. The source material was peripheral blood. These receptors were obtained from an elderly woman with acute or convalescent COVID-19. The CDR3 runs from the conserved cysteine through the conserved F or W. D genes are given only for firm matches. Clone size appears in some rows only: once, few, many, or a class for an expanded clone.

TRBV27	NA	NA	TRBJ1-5	CASRGRWEGNQPQHF	TGTGCCAGCCGCGGACGGTGGGAGGGGAATCAGCCCCAGCATTTT
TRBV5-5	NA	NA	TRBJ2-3	CASSSGQTRTDTQYF	TGTGCCAGCAGCTCCGGACAGACCCGCACAGATACGCAGTATTTT
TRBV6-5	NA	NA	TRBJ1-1	CASGSGNTEAFF	TGTGCCAGCGGTTCGGGGAACACTGAAGCTTTCTTT
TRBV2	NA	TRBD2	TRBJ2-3	CASKSGVSDTQYF	TGTGCCAGCAAGAGCGGGGTATCAGATACGCAGTATTTT
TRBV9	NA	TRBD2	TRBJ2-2	CASSVLAGGPTGELFF	TGTGCCAGCAGCGTCCTAGCGGGAGGGCCGACCGGGGAGCTGTTTTTT
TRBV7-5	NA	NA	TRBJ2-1	CVSHGLAGASSYNEQFF	TGTGTCAGTCACGGACTAGCGGGGGCCAGCTCCTACAATGAGCAGTTCTTC
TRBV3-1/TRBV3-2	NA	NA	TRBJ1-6	CASSHKDSNSPLHF	TGTGCCAGCAGCCATAAGGACAGTAATTCACCCCTCCACTTT
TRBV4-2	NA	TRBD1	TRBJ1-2	CASSQALGQGARGYTF	TGTGCCAGCAGCCAAGCTTTAGGACAGGGGGCGCGTGGCTACACCTTC
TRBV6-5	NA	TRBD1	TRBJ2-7	CASSIRDRGFLEQYF	TGTGCCAGCAGTATCCGGGACAGGGGGTTTCTCGAGCAGTACTTC
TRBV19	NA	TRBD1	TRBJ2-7	CASSISESETGLYEQYF	TGTGCCAGTAGTATCTCTGAATCCGAGACAGGGTTGTACGAGCAGTACTTC
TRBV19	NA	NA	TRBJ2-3	CASSRVTRGTDTQYF	TGTGCCAGTAGTAGAGTTACTCGGGGCACAGATACGCAGTATTTT
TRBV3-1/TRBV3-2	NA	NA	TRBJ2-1	CATSGARGSYNEQFF	TGTGCCACCTCTGGGGCACGGGGGTCCTACAATGAGCAGTTCTTC
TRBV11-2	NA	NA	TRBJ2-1	CASSPVGNEQFF	TGTGCCAGCAGCCCTGTCGGCAATGAGCAGTTCTTC
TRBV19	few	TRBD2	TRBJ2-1	CASSPWEGPYNEQFF	TGTGCCAGTAGTCCGTGGGAGGGCCCGTACAATGAGCAGTTCTTC
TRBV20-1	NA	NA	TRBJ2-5	CSASQETQYF	TGCAGTGCCTCTCAAGAGACCCAGTACTTC
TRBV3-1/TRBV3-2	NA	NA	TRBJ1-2	CASSQGARGYTF	TGTGCCAGCAGCCAAGGGGCTCGAGGCTACACCTTC
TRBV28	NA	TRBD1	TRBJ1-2	CASIGDRYYGYTF	TGTGCCAGCATTGGGGACAGGTACTATGGCTACACCTTC
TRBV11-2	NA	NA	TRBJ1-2	CASSFPGNYGYTF	TGTGCCAGCAGCTTTCCAGGAAACTATGGCTACACCTTC
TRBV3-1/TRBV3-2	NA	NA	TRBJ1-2	CASSQGGLSYGYTF	TGTGCCAGCAGCCAAGGGGGGCTCAGCTATGGCTACACCTTC
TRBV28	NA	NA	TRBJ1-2	CASSEPPTNYGYTF	TGTGCCAGCAGTGAGCCACCCACTAACTATGGCTACACCTTC
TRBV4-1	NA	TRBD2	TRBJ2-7	CASSQWFGASGRDEQYF	TGCGCCAGCAGCCAGTGGTTCGGTGCTAGCGGGAGGGATGAGCAGTACTTC
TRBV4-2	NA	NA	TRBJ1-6	CASSQEAEANNSPLHF	TGTGCCAGCAGCCAAGAGGCAGAGGCGAATAATTCACCCCTCCACTTT
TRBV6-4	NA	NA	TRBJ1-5	CASSDPTGHSNQPQHF	TGTGCCAGCAGTGACCCCACAGGACATAGCAATCAGCCCCAGCATTTT
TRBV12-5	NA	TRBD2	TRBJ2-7	CASAFRTSGSYEQYF	TGTGCTAGTGCCTTCCGGACTAGCGGCTCCTACGAGCAGTACTTC
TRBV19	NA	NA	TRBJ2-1	CASSTGGPQTPILYNEQFF	TGTGCCAGTAGTACTGGAGGGCCCCAAACCCCGATCCTCTACAATGAGCAGTTCTTC
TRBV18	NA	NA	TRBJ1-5	CASSPERGGNQPQHF	TGTGCCAGCTCACCAGAAAGGGGCGGCAATCAGCCCCAGCATTTT
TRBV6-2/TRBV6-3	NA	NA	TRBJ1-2	CASSYSTGVYGYTF	TGTGCCAGCAGTTACTCTACGGGGGTCTATGGCTACACCTTC
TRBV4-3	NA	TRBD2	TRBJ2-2	CASSQELAANTGELFF	TGCGCCAGCAGCCAAGAACTAGCGGCGAACACCGGGGAGCTGTTTTTT
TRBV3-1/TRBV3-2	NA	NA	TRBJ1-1	CASSQDGRGNTEAFF	TGTGCCAGCAGCCAAGATGGTAGGGGGAACACTGAAGCTTTCTTT
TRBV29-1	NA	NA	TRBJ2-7	CSVEGWGREDEQYF	TGCAGCGTTGAAGGGTGGGGGCGCGAGGACGAGCAGTACTTC
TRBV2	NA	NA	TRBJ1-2	CASFTRDITRSGYTF	TGTGCCAGCTTCACCAGGGACATCACCCGGAGTGGCTACACCTTC
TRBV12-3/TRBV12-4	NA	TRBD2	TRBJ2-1	CASGLAGYNEQFF	TGTGCCTCTGGGCTAGCGGGCTACAATGAGCAGTTCTTC
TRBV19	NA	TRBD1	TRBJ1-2	CASSDRAGNYGYTF	TGTGCCAGTAGCGACAGGGCAGGCAACTATGGCTACACCTTC
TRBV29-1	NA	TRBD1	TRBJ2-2	CSVDVMGQSAGELFF	TGCAGCGTTGACGTAATGGGACAGAGCGCCGGGGAGCTGTTTTTT
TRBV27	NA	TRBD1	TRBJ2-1	CASSTDRVNEQFF	TGTGCCAGCAGTACGGACAGGGTGAATGAGCAGTTCTTC
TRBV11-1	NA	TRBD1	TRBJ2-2	CASGTGEVNTGELFF	TGTGCCAGCGGAACAGGGGAAGTCAACACCGGGGAGCTGTTTTTT
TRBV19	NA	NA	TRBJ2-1	CASRLLAGHEQFF	TGTGCCAGTAGGCTCTTGGCGGGGCATGAGCAGTTCTTC